This entry lists 23 T cell receptor beta chains sequenced from one sample in a study of T cell changes during pregnancy in multiple sclerosis. Generated by immunoSEQ multiplex PCR, the TCRdb table keeps only in-frame clones and is missing some. Here the sample spans fewer than 150,000 clones, 90% to 96% being singletons. Sequenced material: peripheral blood, taken after pregnancy. All receptors come from a female donor with multiple sclerosis, enrolled in a pregnancy study.

The chain is built from TRBV11-2 and TRBJ2-2; a weak D match, TRBD2 (6 bases). Trimming pared 5 bases from V and 0 bases from J, leaving 16 bases between. This CDR3 spans 17 amino acids. The germline V gene has CDR1 SGHAT and CDR2 FQNNGV. CDR3 nucleotides: TGTGCCAGCAGCAGAGCCGGGGGTACTGCGAACACCGGGGAGCTGTTTTTT. It translates to CASSRAGGTANTGELFF.

The chain couples TRBV5-6 to TRBJ2-3, with D uncertain. Germline CDR1 and CDR2: SGHDT and YYEEEE. The CDR3 loop spans 13 amino acids. V lost 3 bases and J 0 bases, leaving 5 bases between the germline ends. CDR3 in amino acids: CASSSLSTDTQYF. As DNA, the CDR3 is TGTGCCAGCAGCTCGCTAAGCACAGATACGCAGTATTTT.

The chain joins TRBV18 to TRBJ2-3; 12 nucleotides line up with TRBD2. The CDR3 consists of 15 residues. Germline assignment: CDR1 KGHSH and CDR2 LQKENI. V shed 4 bases, J shed 8 bases, and the junction held 7 bases outside the gene matches. The DNA of the CDR3 is TGTGCCAGCTCACTCCTAGCGGGAGGGGTAGGTACGCAGTATTTT. This gives the protein CASSLLAGGVGTQYF.

This sequence joins TRBV5-1 and TRBJ2-6; 10 bases agree with TRBD2. V was pared by 5 bases and J by 2 bases, with 7 bases of the junction left unmatched. The CDR3 sequence is 17 residues long. In germline, CDR1 is SGHRS, CDR2 YFSETQ. For the CDR3, the DNA is TGCGCCAGCAGAGGAGTCCTAGCGGGAGCTGGGGCCAACGTCCTGACTTTC. Translating gives CASRGVLAGAGANVLTF.

The chain recombines TRBV10-3 with TRBJ1-1; 10 bases align to TRBD1. CDR1 and CDR2 from the germline V gene are ENHRY and SYGVKD. Losses at the gene ends were 6 bases for V and 4 bases for J; bases not matched to a gene: 8. The CDR3 consists of 15 residues. This CDR3 reads CAISQDRQGATEAFF. As DNA, the CDR3 is TGTGCCATCAGCCAAGACCGACAGGGGGCCACTGAAGCTTTCTTT.

The chain has TRBV27 and TRBJ2-7; D uncertain. The CDR3 length is 14 residues. Germline values: CDR1 MNHEY, CDR2 SMNVEV (reference sequence). Trimming left V 3 bases short and J 6 bases short, with 15 bases between. CDR3 protein: CASSFMYSSSEQYF. The DNA of the CDR3 is TGTGCCAGCAGTTTTATGTACAGCTCGAGCGAGCAGTACTTC.

This clone has only a few counts. This chain's CDR3 is CASRPAGGRNTEAFF. The CDR3 DNA reads as TGTGCCAGCCGACCAGCCGGGGGGCGTAACACTGAAGCTTTCTTT. The rearrangement links TRBV7-2 to TRBJ1-1; a possible D gene is TRBD1 (6 bases). Looked up from germline, CDR1 is SGHTA and CDR2 is FQGNSA. The CDR3 is 15 residues long. Trimming left V 8 bases short and J 2 bases short, with 18 bases between.

This clone was detected once. V is TRBV27 and J is TRBJ2-1, with TRBD2 matching over 15 bases. Germline V CDR1 and CDR2: MNHEY, SMNVEV (reference sequence). V was clipped by 7 bases and J by 6 bases; unmatched bases: 22. This CDR3 region has 21 residues. In DNA form, the CDR3 reads TGTGCCAGCACCCTCCTTACGGGCGGAGGGACTAGCGGGAGGTCCGGCAATGAGCAGTTCTTC. Amino acid sequence: CASTLLTGGGTSGRSGNEQFF.

The rearrangement links TRBV27 to TRBJ1-1, with TRBD1 identical over 8 bases. Germline values: CDR1 MNHEY, CDR2 SMNVEV (reference sequence). The CDR3 is 13 amino acids. V gave up 8 bases and J gave up 5 bases; unmatched junction bases: 7. CDR3 DNA sequence: TGTGCCAGCGGGGACAGGTTCTTGACTGAAGCTTTCTTT. This gives the protein CASGDRFLTEAFF.

The rearrangement joins TRBV28 to TRBJ2-7; 7 bases align to TRBD1. After removal of 2 bases from V and 2 bases from J, the junction contained 9 bases not matched to a gene. This CDR3 spans 16 amino acids. CDR1 is MDHEN, CDR2 SYDVKM, per germline. In nucleotides, the CDR3 is TGTGCCAGCAGTTTAGTTACCGGACAGGCTCCCTACGAGCAGTACTTC. Translated, it gives CASSLVTGQAPYEQYF.

The chain joins TRBV27 to TRBJ2-1; no reliable D call. The V gene lost 0 bases and the J gene lost 3 bases, with 9 bases spanning the gap. CDR1 MNHEY and CDR2 SMNVEV come from the germline V gene (reference sequence). The length of the CDR3 is 15 residues. The CDR3 DNA reads TGTGCCAGCAGTTTATCGATTAGTCTCTACAATGAGCAGTTCTTC. This sequence encodes CASSLSISLYNEQFF.

The chain joins TRBV4-2 to TRBJ2-7, with TRBD2 identical over 7 bases. Germline V gene data show CDR1 as LGHNA and CDR2 as YNFKEQ. V shed 2 bases, J shed 9 bases, and the junction held 10 bases outside the gene matches. The CDR3 is 14 amino acids. This chain's CDR3 is CASSQKSETGGQYF. CDR3 coding DNA: TGTGCCAGCAGCCAAAAGAGTGAAACGGGAGGGCAGTACTTC.

This chain uses TRBV6-5 with TRBJ2-5; 8 bases are shared with TRBD1. CDR3 length equals 15 residues. Germline assignment: CDR1 MNHEY and CDR2 SVGAGI. After removal of 4 bases from V and 5 bases from J, the junction contained 9 bases not matched to a gene. CDR3 sequence reads: CASSSLGQGGETQYF. The CDR3 DNA reads as TGTGCCAGCAGTTCTCTCGGACAGGGCGGGGAGACCCAGTACTTC.

This chain links TRBV11-3 with TRBJ2-7; 10 positions match TRBD1. The CDR3 loop spans 15 amino acids. The germline gives CDR1 SGHNT, CDR2 YENEEA. The V gene end was trimmed by 5 bases and the J gene end by 5 bases; junction bases not matched to a gene: 9. CDR3 sequence (DNA): TGTGCCAGCAGCAAGCCGGGACAGGGGTTCAACGAGCAGTACTTC. This translates into CASSKPGQGFNEQYF.

The chain has TRBV29-1 and TRBJ2-5; D is perhaps TRBD1 (6 bases). V lost 3 bases, J lost 2 bases, and 10 bases lay in between. This CDR3 has 13 amino acids. Germline-derived CDR1 and CDR2 are SQVTM and ANQGSEA. As DNA, the CDR3 is TGCAGCGTTGAGGCGACAGGACAAGAGACCCAGTACTTC. This gives the protein CSVEATGQETQYF. Together with reference TRBV29-1 and TRBJ2-5, the CDR3 gives the full variable domain: SAVISQKPSRDICQRGTSLTIQCQVDSQVTMMFWYRQQPGQSLTLIATANQGSEATYESGFVIDKFPISRPNLTFSTLTVSNMSPEDSSIYLCSVEATGQETQYFGPGTRLLVL.

The CDR3 sequence is CASSGPVAGGQPQHF. The CDR3 DNA is TGTGCCAGCAGCGGCCCTGTGGCAGGGGGCCAGCCCCAGCATTTT. The chain recombines TRBV28 with TRBJ1-5, with 8 bases lining up with TRBD1. CDR3 size: 15 residues. J was trimmed by 7 bases and V by 6 bases; bases with no gene match: 11. Germline-derived CDR1 and CDR2 are MDHEN and SYDVKM. Complete variable domain (other parts from reference TRBV28 and TRBJ1-5): DVKVTQSSRYLVKRTGEKVFLECVQDMDHENMFWYRQDPGLGLRLIYFSYDVKMKEKGDIPEGYSVSREKKERFSLILESASTNQTSMYLCASSGPVAGGQPQHFGDGTRLSIL.

V usage is TRBV28 and J usage is TRBJ2-2, with 7 nucleotides matching TRBD1. The V and J ends lost 2 bases and 4 bases, in that order; junction bases with no gene match: 7. Germline V CDR1 and CDR2: MDHEN, SYDVKM. The CDR3 spans 16 residues. CDR3 amino acids: CASSLRDSAPTGELFF. As DNA, the CDR3 is TGTGCCAGCAGTTTAAGGGACAGCGCGCCCACCGGGGAGCTGTTTTTT.

The chain uses TRBV27 and TRBJ1-2, with D uncertain. Germline V lookup: CDR1 MNHEY, CDR2 SMNVEV (reference sequence). The V end was cut by 7 bases, the J end by 4 bases, with 10 bases between. This CDR3 has 12 amino acids. CDR3 sequence (DNA): TGTGCCAGCACTAATAACGGCTATGGCTACACCTTC. As protein: CASTNNGYGYTF.

The CDR3 sequence is CASSQGIDRILTDTQYF. In DNA form, the CDR3 reads TGTGCCAGCAGCCAAGGCATCGACAGGATATTAACAGATACGCAGTATTTT. The chain joins TRBV7-9 to TRBJ2-3; D possibly corresponds to TRBD1 (6 bases). The CDR3 runs 17 residues. Per the germline V gene, CDR1 is SEHNR and CDR2 is FQNEAQ (reference sequence). V lost 5 bases and J 3 bases, leaving 21 bases between the germline ends. The full variable domain, with the rest looked up from reference TRBV7-9 and TRBJ2-3, is DTGVSQNPRHKITKRGQNVTFRCDPISEHNRLYWYRQTLGQGPEFLTYFQNEAQLEKSRLLSDRFSAERPKGSFSTLEIQRTEQGDSAMYLCASSQGIDRILTDTQYFGPGTRLTVL.

The chain employs TRBV6-1 and TRBJ2-7; the D is unclear. This CDR3 is 14 amino acids long. Germline V gives CDR1 MNHNS, CDR2 SASEGT. Trimming removed 5 bases from V and 2 bases from J, with 13 bases in between. The CDR3 sequence: CASSIFRSPYEQYF. The CDR3 DNA is TGTGCCAGCAGTATTTTTCGGTCCCCCTACGAGCAGTACTTC.

V is TRBV2 and J is TRBJ2-5, with 15 positions matching TRBD2. Losses at the gene ends were 6 bases for V and 5 bases for J; bases not matched to a gene: 4. There are 15 residues in the CDR3. Germline V gene data show CDR1 as SNHLY and CDR2 as FYNNEI. The CDR3: CASRGLAGGLETQYF. CDR3 nucleotides: TGTGCCAGCAGGGGACTAGCGGGAGGTTTGGAGACCCAGTACTTC. The entire variable domain, with the rest obtained from reference TRBV2 and TRBJ2-5, is as follows: EPEVTQTPSHQVTQMGQEVILRCVPISNHLYFYWYRQILGQKVEFLVSFYNNEISEKSEIFDDQFSVERPDGSNFTLKIRSTKLEDSAMYFCASRGLAGGLETQYFGPGTRLLVL.

The chain combines TRBV5-8 with TRBJ1-2; perhaps TRBD1 as D (6 bases). V lost 2 bases, J lost 8 bases, and 19 bases lay in between. Germline CDR1 SGHTS, CDR2 YDEGEE. The length of the CDR3 is 15 residues. DNA of the CDR3: TGTGCCAGCAGCTTACTGTCCACGACAGGAGGAGGCTACACCTTC. Protein sequence: CASSLLSTTGGGYTF.

This clone was recorded only once. The gene calls are TRBV4-2 and TRBJ1-2; 7 nucleotides line up with TRBD1. Germline loops: CDR1 LGHNA, CDR2 YNFKEQ. V was pared by 0 bases and J by 5 bases, with 12 bases of the junction left unmatched. The CDR3 runs to 17 residues. The CDR3 bases are TGTGCCAGCAGCCAAGAGCCCGACAGGGCCGACGGGTATGGCTACACCTTC. Protein product: CASSQEPDRADGYGYTF.